This entry is about one TCR beta chain. The sample belongs to a study of blood T cell repertoires in COVID-19. Under the authors' procedure: Reference gene primer amplification yielded estimated nucleated cell counts. Method: immunoSEQ multiplex PCR; TCRdb's copy keeps in-frame clones and lacks some. The V and J calls and the clone size are those of that table, but D and trimming were determined from the DNA. The sample holds around 200,000 clones, around 85% seen once. The V gene end was trimmed by 0 bases and the J gene end by 3 bases; junction bases not matched to a gene: 8. Germline V gene data show CDR1 as SGHKS and CDR2 as YYEKEE (reference sequence). This CDR3 is built from 17 residues.

This clonotype originated in a woman aged 45-65 years in a cohort exposed to, infected with or recovered from COVID-19 (not recorded which). This sequence joins TRBV5-5 and TRBJ1-2, with 10 bases identical to TRBD1. Sequenced input: PBMCs or T cells enriched from blood (not recorded which). Written as DNA, the CDR3 is TGTGCCAGCAGCTTGGTTCTAGGACAGGGGGAGTACTATGGCTACACCTTC. Its translation is CASSLVLGQGEYYGYTF. Full variable domain (rest looked up from reference TRBV5-5 and TRBJ1-2): DAGVTQSPTHLIKTRGQQVTLRCSPISGHKSVSWYQQVLGQGPQFIFQYYEKEERGRGNFPDRFSARQFPNYSSELNVNALLLGDSALYLCASSLVLGQGEYYGYTFGSGTRLTVV.